This TCR beta chain was sequenced during a study of multiple sclerosis patients with progressive multifocal leukoencephalopathy. Study-level points and caveats: PML-onset expanded TRB clones were detectable before and during natalizumab therapy. Findings may reflect JC virus infection or just general immunocompromise.

The protocol was immunoSEQ multiplex PCR, while the TCRdb copy is restricted to in-frame clones and leaves out a portion. The profile shows around 25,000 clones, about 91% of them singletons. V was pared by 6 bases and J by 8 bases, with 20 bases between. Germline V gene lookup returns CDR1 SGHKS and CDR2 YYEKEE (reference sequence). The CDR3 consists of 14 residues. Regarding this clone: Its matching antigen is unknown.

Time point here: about 13 months of natalizumab therapy. The receptor was derived from a man under 40 with multiple sclerosis. This chain joins TRBV5-5 and TRBJ1-2; tentatively, D is TRBD1 (6 bases). The starting material was PBMCs, obtained from a patient treated with natalizumab. CDR3 bases: TGTGCCAGCACCCTATTGAGGGGGGCGGACGGCTACACCTTC. Encoded protein: CASTLLRGADGYTF.